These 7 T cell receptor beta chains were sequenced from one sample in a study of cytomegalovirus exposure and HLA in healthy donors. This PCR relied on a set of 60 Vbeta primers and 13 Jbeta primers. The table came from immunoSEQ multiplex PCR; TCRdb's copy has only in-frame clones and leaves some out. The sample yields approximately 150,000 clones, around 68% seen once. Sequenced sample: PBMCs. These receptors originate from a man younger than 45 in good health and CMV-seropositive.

The CDR3, as DNA: TGTGCCAGCAGCCCCCGGGGGACTGAGCAACTTGACTACAATGAGCAGTTCTTC. Its translation is CASSPRGTEQLDYNEQFF. The V gene is TRBV4-2, the J gene TRBJ2-1; perhaps TRBD2 as D (6 bases). V lost 4 bases and J 3 bases, leaving 22 bases between the germline ends. The CDR3 spans 18 residues. Germline values: CDR1 LGHNA, CDR2 YNFKEQ.

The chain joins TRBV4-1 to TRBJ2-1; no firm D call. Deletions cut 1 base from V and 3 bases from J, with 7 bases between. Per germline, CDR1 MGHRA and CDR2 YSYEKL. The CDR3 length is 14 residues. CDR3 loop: CASSQVTDYNEQFF. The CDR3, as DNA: TGCGCCAGCAGCCAAGTTACAGACTACAATGAGCAGTTCTTC.

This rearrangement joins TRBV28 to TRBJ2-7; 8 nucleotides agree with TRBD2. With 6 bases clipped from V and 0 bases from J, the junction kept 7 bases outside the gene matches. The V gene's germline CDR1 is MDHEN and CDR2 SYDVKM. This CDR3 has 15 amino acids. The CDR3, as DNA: TGTGCCAGCAGCCCACGCGGGGGGAGCTCCTACGAGCAGTACTTC. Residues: CASSPRGGSSYEQYF.

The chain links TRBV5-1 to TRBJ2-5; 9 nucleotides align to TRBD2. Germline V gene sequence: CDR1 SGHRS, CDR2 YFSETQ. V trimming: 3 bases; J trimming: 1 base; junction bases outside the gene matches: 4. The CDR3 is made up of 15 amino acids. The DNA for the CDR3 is TGCGCCAGCAGCTCCTTGACTAGCGGCCAAGAGACCCAGTACTTC. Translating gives CASSSLTSGQETQYF.

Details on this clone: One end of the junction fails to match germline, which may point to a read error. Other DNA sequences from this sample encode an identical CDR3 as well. The CDR3 sequence is CASSVNGQGTNTEAFF. The CDR3 DNA sequence: TGTGCTAGCAGCGTAAACGGACAGGGCACGAACACTGAAGCTTTCTTT. The chain links TRBV9 to TRBJ1-1; 8 bases match TRBD1. The CDR3 length is 16 residues. Germline V gene lookup returns CDR1 SGDLS and CDR2 YYNGEE.

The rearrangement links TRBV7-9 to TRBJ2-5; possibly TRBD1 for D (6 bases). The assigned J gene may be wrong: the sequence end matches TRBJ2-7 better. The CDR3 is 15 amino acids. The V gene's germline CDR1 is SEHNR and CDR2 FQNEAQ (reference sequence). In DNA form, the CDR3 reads TGTGCCAGCAGCCACCCTGGGGGACAAACCTACGAGCAGTACTTC. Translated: CASSHPGGQTYEQYF.

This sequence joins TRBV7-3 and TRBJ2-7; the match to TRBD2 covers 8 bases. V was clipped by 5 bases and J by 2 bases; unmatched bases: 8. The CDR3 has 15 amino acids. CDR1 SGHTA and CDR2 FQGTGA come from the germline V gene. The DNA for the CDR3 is TGTGCCAGCAGCCCGGGGACTAGTCCTCCCTACGAGCAGTACTTC. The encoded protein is CASSPGTSPPYEQYF. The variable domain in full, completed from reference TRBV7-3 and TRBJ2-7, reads GAGVSQTPSNKVTEKGKYVELRCDPISGHTALYWYRQSLGQGPEFLIYFQGTGAADDSGLPNDRFFAVRPEGSVSTLKIQRTERGDSAVYLCASSPGTSPPYEQYFGPGTRLTVT.